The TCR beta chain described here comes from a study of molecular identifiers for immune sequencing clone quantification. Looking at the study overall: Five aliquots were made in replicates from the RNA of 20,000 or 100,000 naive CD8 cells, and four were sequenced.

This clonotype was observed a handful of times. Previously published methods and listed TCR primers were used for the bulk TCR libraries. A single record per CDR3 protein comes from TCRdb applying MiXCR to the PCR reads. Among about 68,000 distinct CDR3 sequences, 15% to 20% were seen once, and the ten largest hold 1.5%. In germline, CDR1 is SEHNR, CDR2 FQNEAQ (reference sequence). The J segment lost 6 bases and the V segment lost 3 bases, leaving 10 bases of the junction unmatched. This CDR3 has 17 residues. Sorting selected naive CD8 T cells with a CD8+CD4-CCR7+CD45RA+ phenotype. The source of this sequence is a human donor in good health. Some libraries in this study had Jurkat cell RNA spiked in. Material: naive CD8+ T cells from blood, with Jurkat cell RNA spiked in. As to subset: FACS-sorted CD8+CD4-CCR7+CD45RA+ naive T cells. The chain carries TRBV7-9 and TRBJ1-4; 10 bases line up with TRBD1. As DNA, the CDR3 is TGTGCCAGCAGCTTTCCGGGACAGGGGTCGGAGTATGAAAAACTGTTTTTT. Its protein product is CASSFPGQGSEYEKLFF. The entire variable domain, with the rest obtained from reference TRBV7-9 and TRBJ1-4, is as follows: DTGVSQNPRHKITKRGQNVTFRCDPISEHNRLYWYRQTLGQGPEFLTYFQNEAQLEKSRLLSDRFSAERPKGSFSTLEIQRTEQGDSAMYLCASSFPGQGSEYEKLFFGSGTQLSVL.